Following are 8 T cell receptor beta chains from one sample sequenced in a study of shared clonotypes between healthy human individuals. Method: immunoSEQ multiplex PCR; TCRdb's copy keeps in-frame clones and lacks some. The table includes more than 2 million clones, about 95% detected once. Sequenced input: naive CD4+ T cells sorted from blood. Noted subset: CD45RA+ positively selected. Source of these receptors: a man between 18 and 29 years old in good health.

The chain has TRBV5-6 and TRBJ2-1; TRBD1 or TRBD2 may be the D gene (5 bases each). This CDR3 is built from 16 residues. Trimming removed 4 bases from V and 2 bases from J, with 16 bases in between. Germline CDR1 and CDR2: SGHDT and YYEEEE. The CDR3 nucleotides are TGTGCCAGCAGCCTGACCGGGACGGTCACCTACAATGAGCAGTTCTTC. Amino acid sequence: CASSLTGTVTYNEQFF.

For the CDR3, the DNA is TGTGCCAGCATCGGGACACCTTGCTCCTACGAGCAGTACTTC. The encoded protein is CASIGTPCSYEQYF. The gene calls are TRBV6-4 and TRBJ2-7; D might be TRBD1 (6 bases). CDR1 is MRHNA, CDR2 SNTAGT, per germline. Between the trimmed V and J ends, which lost 7 bases and 0 bases, there was a span of 13 bases. The CDR3 contains 14 residues.

This clone was recorded once. The V gene is TRBV5-1, the J gene TRBJ2-1; TRBD1 is a possible D gene (6 bases). V was cut by 3 bases and J by 0 bases, with 19 bases left in between. In germline, CDR1 is SGHRS, CDR2 YFSETQ. This CDR3 is built from 18 residues. CDR3 sequence reads: CASSYPYRDPSSYNEQFF. CDR3 bases: TGCGCCAGCAGCTACCCTTACAGGGACCCGAGCTCCTACAATGAGCAGTTCTTC.

About this clone: One junction end does not reproduce the germline sequence, and a read error may be involved. The chain is built from TRBV9 and TRBJ2-6, with 9 positions matching TRBD1. The length of the CDR3 is 18 residues. Per germline, CDR1 SGDLS and CDR2 YYNGEE. Written as DNA, the CDR3 is TGTGCCAGCAGCGCTACACAGGGGGCGATTTCTGGCGCCAACGTCCTGACTTTC. This gives the protein CASSATQGAISGANVLTF.

This chain joins TRBV9 and TRBJ2-1; 10 bases fit TRBD2. CDR3 length equals 15 residues. V shed 3 bases and J 9 bases; nucleotides not matched to a gene: 9. Germline V gives CDR1 SGDLS, CDR2 YYNGEE. The DNA for the CDR3 is TGTGCCAGCAGCGCCCTCCCCGAGCGGGAGGGTGAGCAGTTCTTC. This gives the protein CASSALPEREGEQFF.

The chain uses TRBV7-2 and TRBJ1-5, with D perhaps TRBD1 (6 bases). Germline CDR1 and CDR2: SGHTA and FQGNSA. This CDR3 contains 13 residues. V gave up 0 bases and J gave up 9 bases, with 9 bases separating them. Here the CDR3 reads CASSLATGGPQHF. The CDR3 DNA sequence: TGTGCCAGCAGCTTAGCGACAGGAGGGCCCCAGCATTTT.

The chain couples TRBV5-5 to TRBJ1-2; no definite D call. The ends were cut back, 4 bases at V and 4 bases at J, with 17 bases in the middle. The germline gives CDR1 SGHKS, CDR2 YYEKEE (reference sequence). There are 15 residues in the CDR3. This CDR3 is CASSPPGSRIYGYTF. CDR3 in DNA: TGTGCCAGCAGCCCACCCGGCAGCCGTATCTATGGCTACACCTTC.

The rearrangement joins TRBV30 to TRBJ1-1, with D uncertain. The ends were cut back, 2 bases at V and 7 bases at J, with 11 bases in the middle. Germline V gives CDR1 GTSNPN, CDR2 SVGIG (reference sequence). This CDR3 spans 12 amino acids. The CDR3 region has the DNA TGTGCCTGGAGTAAGGTACAGATTGAAGCTTTCTTT. Its translation: CAWSKVQIEAFF.